The 14 T cell receptor beta chains given below trace back to one sample, sequenced in a study of T cells in Graves' hyperthyroidism and ophthalmopathy. TCR beta CDR3 regions were amplified from RNA. When the TCR CDR3 underwent first-round RT-PCR, the HTBI primer set was used. TCRdb re-called the multiplex PCR reads with MiXCR, one entry per CDR3 protein. The table lists roughly 650,000 distinct CDR3 sequences, 16% of them singletons, with 2.5% to 4% in the top ten. Sequencing used blood. These receptors originate from a woman aged 40 to 50 with Graves' ophthalmopathy.

At least ten counts were recorded for this clonotype. This chain joins TRBV27 and TRBJ1-6, with no clear D. Germline CDR1 and CDR2: MNHEY and SMNVEV (reference sequence). Trimming stripped 5 bases from V and 4 bases from J, with 18 bases between. This CDR3 spans 17 amino acids. The CDR3: CASSPQLARMYNSPLHF. The DNA of the CDR3 is TGTGCCAGCAGTCCCCAATTAGCAAGGATGTATAATTCACCCCTCCACTTT.

This clonotype came up many times. In nucleotides, the CDR3 is TGTGCCAGCAGCTTTTACAGGCAAGAGACCCAGTACTTC. This sequence encodes CASSFYRQETQYF. The chain has TRBV7-2 and TRBJ2-5; D may be TRBD1 (5 bases). Per the germline V gene, CDR1 is SGHTA and CDR2 is FQGNSA. V was cut by 3 bases and J by 2 bases, with 7 bases left in between. CDR3 length equals 13 residues.

The rearrangement joins TRBV6-1 to TRBJ2-1, with 7 bases identical to TRBD1. V trimming: 6 bases; J trimming: 6 bases; junction bases outside the gene matches: 5. The CDR3 loop spans 13 amino acids. Germline assignment: CDR1 MNHNS and CDR2 SASEGT. The CDR3 spells CASSRGTLNEQFF. The DNA of the CDR3 is TGTGCCAGCAGCAGGGGGACCCTCAATGAGCAGTTCTTC.

The rearrangement uses TRBV30 and TRBJ2-1, with 8 bases that match TRBD2. This CDR3 has 13 amino acids. Germline assignment: CDR1 GTSNPN and CDR2 SVGIG (reference sequence). The V and J ends lost 0 bases and 12 bases, in that order; junction bases with no gene match: 7. The DNA of the CDR3 is TGTGCCTGGAGTGTAAATAGCGGGAAGGGGCAGTTCTTC. It encodes CAWSVNSGKGQFF.

The V call is TRBV7-6, the J call TRBJ2-2; a weak D match, TRBD2 (5 bases). The germline gives CDR1 SGHVS, CDR2 FNYEAQ. This CDR3 contains 16 residues. Deletions cut 1 base from V and 4 bases from J, with 13 bases between. The CDR3: CASSLGASIGTGELFF. The DNA of the CDR3 is TGTGCCAGCAGCTTAGGGGCTAGCATTGGCACCGGGGAGCTGTTTTTT.

V is TRBV13 and J is TRBJ1-1; D not resolved. The CDR3 is 13 amino acids. The ends were cut back, 8 bases at V and 6 bases at J, with 16 bases in the middle. CDR1 and CDR2 (germline): PRHDT, FYEKMQ (reference sequence). CDR3 sequence reads: CASGIKWGSEAFF. The DNA of the CDR3 is TGTGCCAGCGGCATAAAGTGGGGATCTGAAGCTTTCTTT. The whole variable domain, remainder taken from reference TRBV13 and TRBJ1-1, is AAGVIQSPRHLIKEKRETATLKCYPIPRHDTVYWYQQGPGQDPQFLISFYEKMQSDKGSIPDRFSAQQFSDYHSELNMSSLELGDSALYFCASGIKWGSEAFFGQGTRLTVV.

CDR3 in amino acids: CASSEYDSSYNEQFF. CDR3 DNA: TGCGCCAGCAGTGAGTACGACAGCTCCTACAATGAGCAGTTCTTC. The genes are TRBV10-1 and TRBJ2-1, with TRBD1 as a possible D gene (5 bases). Trimming took 1 base from V and 0 from J, leaving 7 bases between them. The CDR3 runs 15 residues. CDR1 WNHNN and CDR2 SYGVQD come from the germline V gene (reference sequence).

This clonotype came up many times. V gene TRBV30 combines with J gene TRBJ2-7; 8 bases map to TRBD2. Losses at the gene ends were 6 bases for V and 2 bases for J; bases not matched to a gene: 9. Germline values: CDR1 GTSNPN, CDR2 SVGIG (reference sequence). CDR3 size: 14 residues. The CDR3 sequence is CACRAGAETYEQYF. The DNA of the CDR3 is TGTGCCTGCCGAGCGGGAGCGGAAACCTACGAGCAGTACTTC.

V gene TRBV3-1 combines with J gene TRBJ2-7; TRBD2 matches at 9 bases. V lost 0 bases to trimming and J lost 2 bases; unmatched junction nucleotides: 2. Germline lookup yields CDR1 LGHDT and CDR2 YNNKEL (reference sequence). This CDR3 has 15 amino acids. The CDR3: CASSQEVAGAYEQYF. DNA for the CDR3: TGTGCCAGCAGCCAAGAGGTAGCGGGAGCCTACGAGCAGTACTTC.

The V gene is TRBV5-1, the J gene TRBJ2-7; D is possibly TRBD1 (6 bases). This CDR3 is 13 amino acids long. The germline V and J ends were trimmed by 9 bases and 3 bases, with 16 bases remaining between them. Germline values: CDR1 SGHRS, CDR2 YFSETQ. The CDR3 sequence is CANRIQGVYEQYF. The DNA for the CDR3 is TGCGCCAACAGGATACAGGGAGTCTACGAGCAGTACTTC.

This clonotype occurred many times. This chain links TRBV5-1 with TRBJ1-5; D is uncertain. The CDR3 totals 13 residues. Germline V gives CDR1 SGHRS, CDR2 YFSETQ. V gave up 2 bases and J gave up 7 bases, with 10 bases separating them. For the CDR3, the DNA is TGCGCCAGCAGCTTCGGGGTGGACCAGCCCCAGCATTTT. Protein sequence: CASSFGVDQPQHF.

This clonotype has more than one count but fewer than ten. The chain is built from TRBV25-1 and TRBJ2-2; TRBD2 matches 11 bases. With 5 bases clipped from V and 7 bases from J, the junction kept 6 bases outside the gene matches. The CDR3 spans 15 residues. Germline-derived CDR1 and CDR2 are MGHDK and SYGVNS. CDR3 DNA: TGTGCCAGCAGTAAACTAGCGGGAGAGGGCGGGGAGCTGTTTTTT. Its protein is CASSKLAGEGGELFF.

This clonotype came up many times. The CDR3 here is CASSLGLAPTYNEQFF. As DNA, the CDR3 is TGCGCCAGCAGCTTGGGGTTAGCGCCAACCTACAATGAGCAGTTCTTC. The J gene is TRBJ2-1, the V gene TRBV5-1; D might be TRBD2 (5 bases). This CDR3 is built from 16 residues. Germline V gene lookup returns CDR1 SGHRS and CDR2 YFSETQ. V was trimmed by 0 bases and J by 2 bases, leaving 12 bases between them.

The V gene is TRBV6-1, the J gene TRBJ2-3, with D hard to call. Per germline, CDR1 MNHNS and CDR2 SASEGT. There are 14 residues in the CDR3. Trimming left V 11 bases short and J 5 bases short, with 20 bases between. The CDR3 nucleotides read TGTGCCGCAAACCGGTGGCTAAAGGGAGATACGCAGTATTTT. This encodes CAANRWLKGDTQYF.